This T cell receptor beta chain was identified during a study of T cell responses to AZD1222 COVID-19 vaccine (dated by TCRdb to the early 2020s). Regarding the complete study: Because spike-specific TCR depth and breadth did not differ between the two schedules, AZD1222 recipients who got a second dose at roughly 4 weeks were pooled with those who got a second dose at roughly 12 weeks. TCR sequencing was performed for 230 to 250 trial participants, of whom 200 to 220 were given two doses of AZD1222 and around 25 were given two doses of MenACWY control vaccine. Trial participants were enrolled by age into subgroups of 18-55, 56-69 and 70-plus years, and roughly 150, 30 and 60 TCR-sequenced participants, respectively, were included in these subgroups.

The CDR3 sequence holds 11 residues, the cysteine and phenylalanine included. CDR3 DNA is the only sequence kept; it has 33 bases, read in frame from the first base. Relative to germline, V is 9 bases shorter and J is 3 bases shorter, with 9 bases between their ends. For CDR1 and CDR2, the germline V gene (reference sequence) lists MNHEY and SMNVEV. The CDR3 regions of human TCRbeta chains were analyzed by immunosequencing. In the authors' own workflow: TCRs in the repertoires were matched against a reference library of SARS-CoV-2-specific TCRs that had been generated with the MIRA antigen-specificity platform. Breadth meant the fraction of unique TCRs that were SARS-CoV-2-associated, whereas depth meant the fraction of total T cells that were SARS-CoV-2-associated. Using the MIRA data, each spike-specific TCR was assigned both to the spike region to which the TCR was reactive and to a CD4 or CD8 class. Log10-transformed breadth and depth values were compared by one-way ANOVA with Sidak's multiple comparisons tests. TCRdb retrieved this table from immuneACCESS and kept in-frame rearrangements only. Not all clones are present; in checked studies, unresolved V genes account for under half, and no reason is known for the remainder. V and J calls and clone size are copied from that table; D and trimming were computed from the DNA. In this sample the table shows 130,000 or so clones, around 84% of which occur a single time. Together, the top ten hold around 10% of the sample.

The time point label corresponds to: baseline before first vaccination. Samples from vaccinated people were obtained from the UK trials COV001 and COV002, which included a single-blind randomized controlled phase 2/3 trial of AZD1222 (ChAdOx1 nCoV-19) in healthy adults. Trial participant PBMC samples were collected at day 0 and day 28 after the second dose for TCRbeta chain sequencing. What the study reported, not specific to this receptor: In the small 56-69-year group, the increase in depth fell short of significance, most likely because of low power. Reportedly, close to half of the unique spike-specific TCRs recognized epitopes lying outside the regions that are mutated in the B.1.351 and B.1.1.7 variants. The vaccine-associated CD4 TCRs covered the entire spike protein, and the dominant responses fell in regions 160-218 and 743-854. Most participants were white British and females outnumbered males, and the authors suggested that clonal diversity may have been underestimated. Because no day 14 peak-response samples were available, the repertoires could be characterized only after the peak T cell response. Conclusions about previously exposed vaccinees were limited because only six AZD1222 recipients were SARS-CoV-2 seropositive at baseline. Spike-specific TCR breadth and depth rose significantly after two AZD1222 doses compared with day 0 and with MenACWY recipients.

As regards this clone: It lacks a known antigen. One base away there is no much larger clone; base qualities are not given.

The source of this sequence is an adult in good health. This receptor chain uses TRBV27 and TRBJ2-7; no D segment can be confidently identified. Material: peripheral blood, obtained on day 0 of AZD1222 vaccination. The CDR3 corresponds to CARMQVYEQYF. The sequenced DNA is TGTGCCAGGATGCAAGTCTACGAGCAGTACTTC.